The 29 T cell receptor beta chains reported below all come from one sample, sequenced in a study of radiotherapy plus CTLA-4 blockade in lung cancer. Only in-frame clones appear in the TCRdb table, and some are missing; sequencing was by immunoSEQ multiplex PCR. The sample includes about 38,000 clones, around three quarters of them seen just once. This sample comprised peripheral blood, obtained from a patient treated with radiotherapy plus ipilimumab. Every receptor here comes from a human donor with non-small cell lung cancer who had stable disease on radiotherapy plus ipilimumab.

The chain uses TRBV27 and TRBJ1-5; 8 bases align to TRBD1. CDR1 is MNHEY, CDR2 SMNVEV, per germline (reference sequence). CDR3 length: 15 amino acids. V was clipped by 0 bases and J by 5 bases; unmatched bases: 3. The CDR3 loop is CASSLSNRGDQPQHF. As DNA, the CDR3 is TGTGCCAGCAGTTTATCGAACAGGGGGGATCAGCCCCAGCATTTT.

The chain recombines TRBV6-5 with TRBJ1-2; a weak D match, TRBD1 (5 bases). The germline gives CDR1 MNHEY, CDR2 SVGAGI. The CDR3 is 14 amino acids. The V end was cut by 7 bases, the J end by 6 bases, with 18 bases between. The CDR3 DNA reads TGTGCCAGCACCCCCCGCCGGGGGAGGGATGGCTACACCTTC. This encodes CASTPRRGRDGYTF.

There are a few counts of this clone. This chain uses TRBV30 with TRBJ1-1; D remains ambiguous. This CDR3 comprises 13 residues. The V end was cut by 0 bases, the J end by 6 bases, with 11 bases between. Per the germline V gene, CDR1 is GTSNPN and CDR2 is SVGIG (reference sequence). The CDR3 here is CAWSVTAGSEAFF. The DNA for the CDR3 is TGTGCCTGGAGTGTTACGGCAGGCTCTGAAGCTTTCTTT.

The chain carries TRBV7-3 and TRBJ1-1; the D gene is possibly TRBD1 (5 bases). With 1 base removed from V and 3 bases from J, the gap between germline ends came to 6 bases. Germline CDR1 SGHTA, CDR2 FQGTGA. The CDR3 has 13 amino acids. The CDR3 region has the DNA TGTGCCAGCAGCTTAAGGGGGGACACTGAAGCTTTCTTT. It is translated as CASSLRGDTEAFF.

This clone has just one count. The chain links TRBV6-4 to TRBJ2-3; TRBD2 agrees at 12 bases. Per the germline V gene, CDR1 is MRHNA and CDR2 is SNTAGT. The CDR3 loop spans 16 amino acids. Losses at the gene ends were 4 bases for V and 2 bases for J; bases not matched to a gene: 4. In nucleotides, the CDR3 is TGTGCCAGCAGTGGACTAGCGGGGGCCAACACAGATACGCAGTATTTT. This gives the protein CASSGLAGANTDTQYF.

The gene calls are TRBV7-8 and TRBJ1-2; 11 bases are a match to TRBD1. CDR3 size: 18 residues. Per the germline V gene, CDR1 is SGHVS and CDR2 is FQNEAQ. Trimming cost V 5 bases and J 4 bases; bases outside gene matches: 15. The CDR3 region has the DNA TGTGCCAGCAGCCAGGGGGCGAGGACAGGGGGCCAAGTCTATGGCTACACCTTC. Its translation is CASSQGARTGGQVYGYTF.

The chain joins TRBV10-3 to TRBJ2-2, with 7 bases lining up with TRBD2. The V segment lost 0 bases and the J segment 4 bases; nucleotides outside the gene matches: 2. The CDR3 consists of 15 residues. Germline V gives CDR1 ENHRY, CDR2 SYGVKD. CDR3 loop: CAISESGGTTGELFF. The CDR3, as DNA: TGTGCCATCAGTGAGTCGGGGGGGACCACCGGGGAGCTGTTTTTT.

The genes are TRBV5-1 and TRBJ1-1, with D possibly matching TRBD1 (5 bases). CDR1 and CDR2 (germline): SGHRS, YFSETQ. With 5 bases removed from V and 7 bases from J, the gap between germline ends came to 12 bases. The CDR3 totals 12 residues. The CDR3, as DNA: TGCGCCAGCAGGGAGACAGATATTGAAGCTTTCTTT. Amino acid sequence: CASRETDIEAFF.

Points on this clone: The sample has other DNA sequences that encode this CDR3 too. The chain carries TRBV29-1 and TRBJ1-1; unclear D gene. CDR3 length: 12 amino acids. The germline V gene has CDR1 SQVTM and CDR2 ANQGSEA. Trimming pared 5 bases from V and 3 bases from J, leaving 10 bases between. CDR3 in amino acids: CSVIQGHTEAFF. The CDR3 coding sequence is TGCAGCGTTATCCAAGGGCACACTGAAGCTTTCTTT.

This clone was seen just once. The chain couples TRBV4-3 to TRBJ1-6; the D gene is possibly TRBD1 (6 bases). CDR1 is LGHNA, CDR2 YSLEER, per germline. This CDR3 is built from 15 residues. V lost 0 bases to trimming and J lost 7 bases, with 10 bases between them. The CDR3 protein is CASSQEGQGNSPLHF. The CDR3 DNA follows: TGCGCCAGCAGCCAAGAGGGGCAGGGGAATTCACCCCTCCACTTT.

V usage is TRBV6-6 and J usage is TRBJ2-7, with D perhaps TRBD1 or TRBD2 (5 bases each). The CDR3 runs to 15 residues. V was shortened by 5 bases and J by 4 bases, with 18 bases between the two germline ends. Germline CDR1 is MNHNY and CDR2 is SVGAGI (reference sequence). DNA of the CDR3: TGTGCCAGCAGTGGCCTGGGGGAAGGGGTATACGAGCAGTACGTC. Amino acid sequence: CASSGLGEGVYEQYV.

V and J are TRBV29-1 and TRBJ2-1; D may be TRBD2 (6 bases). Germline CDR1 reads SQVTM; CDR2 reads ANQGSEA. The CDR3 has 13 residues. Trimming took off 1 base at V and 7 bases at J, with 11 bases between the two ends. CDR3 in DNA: TGCAGCGTTGAAGGTGGGGGGATAAATGAGCAGTTCTTC. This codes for CSVEGGGINEQFF.

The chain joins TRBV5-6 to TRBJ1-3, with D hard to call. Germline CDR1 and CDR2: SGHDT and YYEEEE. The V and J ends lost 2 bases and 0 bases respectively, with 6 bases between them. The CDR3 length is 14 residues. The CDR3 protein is CASSFSNSGNTIYF. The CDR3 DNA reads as TGTGCCAGCAGCTTCTCGAACTCTGGAAACACCATATATTTT.

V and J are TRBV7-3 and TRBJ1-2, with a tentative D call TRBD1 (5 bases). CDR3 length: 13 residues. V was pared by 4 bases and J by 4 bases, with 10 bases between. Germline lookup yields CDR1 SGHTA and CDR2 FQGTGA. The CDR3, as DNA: TGTGCCAGCAGCTCGGACAAGGGCTATGGCTACACCTTC. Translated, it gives CASSSDKGYGYTF.

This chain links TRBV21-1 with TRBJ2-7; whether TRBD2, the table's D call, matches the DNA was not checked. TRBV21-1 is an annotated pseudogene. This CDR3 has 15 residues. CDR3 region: CASSPRGGFSYEQYV. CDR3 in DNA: TGTGCCAGCAGCCCCCGGGGAGGATTTAGCTACGAGCAGTACGTC.

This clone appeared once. The CDR3 sequence: CASARWDRGTSGKYNEQFF. CDR3 nucleotides: TGTGCCAGCGCGAGATGGGACCGCGGGACTAGCGGGAAATACAATGAGCAGTTCTTC. The genes are TRBV9 and TRBJ2-1; 13 nucleotides line up with TRBD2. In germline, CDR1 is SGDLS, CDR2 YYNGEE. The CDR3 runs 19 residues. V lost 7 bases and J lost 4; bases outside the gene matches: 17. The full variable domain, with the rest looked up from reference TRBV9 and TRBJ2-1, is DSGVTQTPKHLITATGQRVTLRCSPRSGDLSVYWYQQSLDQGLQFLIQYYNGEERAKGNILERFSAQQFPDLHSELNLSSLELGDSALYFCASARWDRGTSGKYNEQFFGPGTRLTVL.

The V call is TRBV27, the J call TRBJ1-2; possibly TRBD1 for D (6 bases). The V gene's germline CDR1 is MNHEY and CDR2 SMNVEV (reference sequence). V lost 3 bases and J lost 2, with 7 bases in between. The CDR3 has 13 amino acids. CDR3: CASSFGQNYGYTF. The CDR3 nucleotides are TGTGCCAGCAGTTTCGGACAGAACTATGGCTACACCTTC.

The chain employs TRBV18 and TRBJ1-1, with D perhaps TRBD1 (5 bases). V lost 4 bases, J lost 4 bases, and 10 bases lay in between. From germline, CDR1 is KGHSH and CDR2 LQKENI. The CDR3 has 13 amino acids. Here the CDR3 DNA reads TGTGCCAGCTCACGGCAGGGCCTCACTGAAGCTTTCTTT. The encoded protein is CASSRQGLTEAFF.

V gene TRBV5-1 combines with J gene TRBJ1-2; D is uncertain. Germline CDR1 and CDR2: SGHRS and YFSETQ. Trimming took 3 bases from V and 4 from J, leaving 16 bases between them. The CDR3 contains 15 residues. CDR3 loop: CASSSDSWVTYGYTF. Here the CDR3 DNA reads TGCGCCAGCAGCTCGGACTCCTGGGTCACCTATGGCTACACCTTC. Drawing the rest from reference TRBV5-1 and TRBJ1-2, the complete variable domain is KAGVTQTPRYLIKTRGQQVTLSCSPISGHRSVSWYQQTPGQGLQFLFEYFSETQRNKGNFPGRFSGRQFSNSRSEMNVSTLELGDSALYLCASSSDSWVTYGYTFGSGTRLTVV.

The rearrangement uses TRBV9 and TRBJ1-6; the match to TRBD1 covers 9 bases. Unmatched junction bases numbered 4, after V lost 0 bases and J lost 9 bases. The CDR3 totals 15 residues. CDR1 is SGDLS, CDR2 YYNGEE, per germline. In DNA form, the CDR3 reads TGTGCCAGCAGCGTAGGAGGACAGGGGATTTCACCCCTCCACTTT. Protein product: CASSVGGQGISPLHF.

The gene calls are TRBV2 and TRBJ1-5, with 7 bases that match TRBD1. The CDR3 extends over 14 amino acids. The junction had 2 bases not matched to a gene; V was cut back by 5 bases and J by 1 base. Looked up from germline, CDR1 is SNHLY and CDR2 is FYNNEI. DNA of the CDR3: TGTGCCAGCAGTTCGGACAGGAGCAATCAGCCCCAGCATTTT. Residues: CASSSDRSNQPQHF.

In DNA form, the CDR3 reads TGTGCCAGCAGCTTAGGAGGTCTCTACGAGCAGTACGTC. Protein product: CASSLGGLYEQYV. The chain employs TRBV7-9 and TRBJ2-7; D unresolved. The CDR3 sequence is 13 residues long. The V gene lost 1 base and the J gene lost 3 bases, with 7 bases spanning the gap. Germline assignment: CDR1 SEHNR and CDR2 FQNEAQ (reference sequence).

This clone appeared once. DNA of the CDR3: TGTGCCAGTAGTATAGGCCGGGGTAGGGATTCACCCCTCCACTTT. It translates to CASSIGRGRDSPLHF. J is TRBJ1-6 and V is TRBV19, with D unclear. The CDR3 is made up of 15 amino acids. Trimming pared 1 base from V and 8 bases from J, leaving 12 bases between. Germline V lookup: CDR1 LNHDA, CDR2 SQIVND (reference sequence).

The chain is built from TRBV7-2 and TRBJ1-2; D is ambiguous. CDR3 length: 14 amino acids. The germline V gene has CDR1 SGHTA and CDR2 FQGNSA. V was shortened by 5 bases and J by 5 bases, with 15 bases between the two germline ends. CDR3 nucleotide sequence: TGTGCCAGCAGCCCAGCCCGCATTGCTTATGGCTACACCTTC. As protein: CASSPARIAYGYTF.

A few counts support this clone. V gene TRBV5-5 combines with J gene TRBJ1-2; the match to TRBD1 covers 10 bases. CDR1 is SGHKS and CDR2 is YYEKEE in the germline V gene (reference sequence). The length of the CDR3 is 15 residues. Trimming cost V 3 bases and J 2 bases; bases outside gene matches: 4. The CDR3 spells CASSSPGQGNYGYTF. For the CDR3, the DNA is TGTGCCAGCAGCTCACCGGGACAGGGGAACTATGGCTACACCTTC. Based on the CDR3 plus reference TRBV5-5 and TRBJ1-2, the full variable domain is DAGVTQSPTHLIKTRGQQVTLRCSPISGHKSVSWYQQVLGQGPQFIFQYYEKEERGRGNFPDRFSARQFPNYSSELNVNALLLGDSALYLCASSSPGQGNYGYTFGSGTRLTVV.

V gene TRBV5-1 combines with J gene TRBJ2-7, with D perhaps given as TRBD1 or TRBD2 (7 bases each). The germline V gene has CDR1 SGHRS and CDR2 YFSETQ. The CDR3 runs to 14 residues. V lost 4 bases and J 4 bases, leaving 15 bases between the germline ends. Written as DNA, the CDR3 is TGCGCCAGCAGCCCAAGGCAGGGGGGGTACGAGCAGTACTTC. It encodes CASSPRQGGYEQYF.

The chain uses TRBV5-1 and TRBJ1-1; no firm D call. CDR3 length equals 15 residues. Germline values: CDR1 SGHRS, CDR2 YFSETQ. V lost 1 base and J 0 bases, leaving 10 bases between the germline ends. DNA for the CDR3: TGCGCCAGCAGCTTGCAGGTATCCTTGAACACTGAAGCTTTCTTT. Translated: CASSLQVSLNTEAFF.

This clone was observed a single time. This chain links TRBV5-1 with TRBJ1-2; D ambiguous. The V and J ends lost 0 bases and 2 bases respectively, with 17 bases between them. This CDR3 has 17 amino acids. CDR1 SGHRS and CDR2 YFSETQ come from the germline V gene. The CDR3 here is CASSLGLNGLKNYGYTF. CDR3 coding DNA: TGCGCCAGCAGCTTGGGCTTGAATGGACTGAAAAACTATGGCTACACCTTC.

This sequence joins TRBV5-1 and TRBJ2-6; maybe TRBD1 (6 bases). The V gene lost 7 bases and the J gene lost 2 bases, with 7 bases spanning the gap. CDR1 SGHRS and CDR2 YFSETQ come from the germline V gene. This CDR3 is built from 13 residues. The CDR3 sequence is CASEGAGANVLTF. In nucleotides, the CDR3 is TGCGCCAGCGAGGGGGCTGGGGCCAACGTCCTGACTTTC.